This TCR beta chain stems from a study of blood T cell repertoires in COVID-19. V lost 6 bases and J 7 bases, leaving 15 bases between the germline ends. Germline values: CDR1 MDHEN, CDR2 SYDVKM. The CDR3 is made up of 13 amino acids. Clones were read by immunoSEQ multiplex PCR, and TCRdb kept only the in-frame ones, dropping some. The table lists approximately 170,000 clones, around nine tenths of them singletons. Only one count was recorded for this clone. Sequenced input: peripheral blood. The V gene is TRBV28, the J gene TRBJ2-5, with D maybe TRBD2 (5 bases). The TCR originated in a man aged 25-40 years with acute or convalescent COVID-19. Here the CDR3 DNA reads TGTGCCAGCAGCGGGGATAATTACGGGACCCAGTACTTC. Translating it yields CASSGDNYGTQYF. The full variable domain, in which reference TRBV28 and TRBJ2-5 provide the parts outside the CDR3, is DVKVTQSSRYLVKRTGEKVFLECVQDMDHENMFWYRQDPGLGLRLIYFSYDVKMKEKGDIPEGYSVSREKKERFSLILESASTNQTSMYLCASSGDNYGTQYFGPGTRLLVL.